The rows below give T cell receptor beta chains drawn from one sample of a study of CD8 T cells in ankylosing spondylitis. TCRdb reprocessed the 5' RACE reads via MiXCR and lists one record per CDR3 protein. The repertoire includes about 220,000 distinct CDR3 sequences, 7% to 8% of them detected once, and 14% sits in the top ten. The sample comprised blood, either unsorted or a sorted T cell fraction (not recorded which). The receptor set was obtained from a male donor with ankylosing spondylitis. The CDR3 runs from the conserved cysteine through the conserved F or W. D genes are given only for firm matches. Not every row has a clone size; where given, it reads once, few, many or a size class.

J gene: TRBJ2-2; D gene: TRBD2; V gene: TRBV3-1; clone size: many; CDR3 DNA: TGTGCCAGCAGCCAAGTAGCGGGGGGAAGCACCGGGGAGCTGTTTTTT; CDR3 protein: CASSQVAGGSTGELFF
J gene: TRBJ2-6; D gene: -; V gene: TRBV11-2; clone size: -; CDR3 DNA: TGTGCCAGCAGCTTAGGCCACCTTAGGACCTTCGGCTCTGGGGCCAACGTCCTGACTTTC; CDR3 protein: CASSLGHLRTFGSGANVLTF
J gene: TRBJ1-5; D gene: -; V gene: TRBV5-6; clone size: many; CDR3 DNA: TGTGCCAGCAGCTTAGGGGGGCTGCCCCAGCATTTT; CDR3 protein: CASSLGGLPQHF
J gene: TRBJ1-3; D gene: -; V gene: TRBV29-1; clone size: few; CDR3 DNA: TGCAGCGCCTGGATCTCTGGAAACACCATATATTTT; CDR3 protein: CSAWISGNTIYF
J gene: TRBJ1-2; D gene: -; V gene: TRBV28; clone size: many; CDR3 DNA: TGTGCCAGCAGGTCCCGGGGCAGCTATGGCTACACCTTC; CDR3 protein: CASRSRGSYGYTF
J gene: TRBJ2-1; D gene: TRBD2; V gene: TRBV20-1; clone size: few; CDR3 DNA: TGCAGTGCTAGACCAATGACTAGCGCATCGAGGAATGAGCAGTTCTTC; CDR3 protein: CSARPMTSASRNEQFF
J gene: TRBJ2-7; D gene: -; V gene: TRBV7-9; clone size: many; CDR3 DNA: TGTGCCAGCAGCCTCGGACTACTATCCTACGAGCAGTACTTC; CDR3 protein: CASSLGLLSYEQYF
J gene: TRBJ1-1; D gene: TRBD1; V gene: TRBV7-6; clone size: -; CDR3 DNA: TGTGCCAGCAGCTTAGCGTACCTAACCGGGACAGGGATGAACACTGAAGCTTTCTTT; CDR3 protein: CASSLAYLTGTGMNTEAFF
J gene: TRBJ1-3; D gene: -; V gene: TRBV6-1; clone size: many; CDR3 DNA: TGTGCCAGCAGGAACGAGCAAGGGGCAGGAAACACCATATATTTT; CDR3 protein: CASRNEQGAGNTIYF
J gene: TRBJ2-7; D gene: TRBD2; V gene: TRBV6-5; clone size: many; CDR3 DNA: TGTGCCAGCAGTTATGGGACTACAGCCTACGAGCAGTACTTC; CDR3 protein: CASSYGTTAYEQYF
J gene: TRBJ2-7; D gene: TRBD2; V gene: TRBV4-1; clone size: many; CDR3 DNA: TGCGCCAGCAGCCAACACCGGACTAGCGGGACCACCTACGAGCAGTACTTC; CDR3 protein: CASSQHRTSGTTYEQYF
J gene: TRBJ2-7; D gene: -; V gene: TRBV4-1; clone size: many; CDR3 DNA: TGCGCCAGCAGCCCGACGACAGTACCCTACGAGCAGTACTTC; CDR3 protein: CASSPTTVPYEQYF
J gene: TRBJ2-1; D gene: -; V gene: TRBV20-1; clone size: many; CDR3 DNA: TGCAGTGCTAGTAAGCAGGAAGGGTACAATGAGCAGTTCTTC; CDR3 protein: CSASKQEGYNEQFF
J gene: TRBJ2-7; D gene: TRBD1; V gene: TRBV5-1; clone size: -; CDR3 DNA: TGCGCCAGCAGGCTCCGGACAGGGGGCTACGAGCAGTACTTC; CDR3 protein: CASRLRTGGYEQYF
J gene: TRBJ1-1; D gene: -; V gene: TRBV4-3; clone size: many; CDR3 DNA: TGCGCCAGCAGCCAAGATCGACAGGCCTACACTGAAGCTTTCTTT; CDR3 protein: CASSQDRQAYTEAFF
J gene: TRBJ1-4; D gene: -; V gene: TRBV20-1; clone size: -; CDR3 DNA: TGCAGTGCTAGAGCTGAAAAACTGTTTTTT; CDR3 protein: CSARAEKLFF
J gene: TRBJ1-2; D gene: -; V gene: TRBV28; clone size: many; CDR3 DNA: TGTGCCAGCAGTCCACGGGGGGGTTTGGGGCCCGACCCCTACACCTTC; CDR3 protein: CASSPRGGLGPDPYTF
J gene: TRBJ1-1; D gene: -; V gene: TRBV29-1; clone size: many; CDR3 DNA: TGCAGCGTTGATAAGGGGGTCCTCGGAGCTTTCTTT; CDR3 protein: CSVDKGVLGAFF
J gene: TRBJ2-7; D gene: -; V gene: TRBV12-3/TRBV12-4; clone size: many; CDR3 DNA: TGTGCCAGCAGTTTAGGCGAGGGGGGTCCCTACGAGCAGTACTTC; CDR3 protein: CASSLGEGGPYEQYF
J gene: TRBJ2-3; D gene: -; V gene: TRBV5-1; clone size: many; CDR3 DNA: TGCGCCAGCAGCTTGGAGGGAGGATTCACAGATACGCAGTATTTT; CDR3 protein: CASSLEGGFTDTQYF
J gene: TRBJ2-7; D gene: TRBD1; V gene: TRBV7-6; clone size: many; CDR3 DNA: TGTGCCAGCAGCCCGGTACAGGGGACGCCCTACGAGCAGTACTTC; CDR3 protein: CASSPVQGTPYEQYF
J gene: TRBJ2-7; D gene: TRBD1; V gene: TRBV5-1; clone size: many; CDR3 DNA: TGCGCCAGCAGCTGGACAGGGATGGACTACGAGCAGTACTTC; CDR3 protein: CASSWTGMDYEQYF
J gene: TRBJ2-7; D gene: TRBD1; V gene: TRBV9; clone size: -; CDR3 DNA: TGTGCCAGCAGCAACCCGGGACAGGGTGTCGGCGAGCAGTACTTC; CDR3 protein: CASSNPGQGVGEQYF
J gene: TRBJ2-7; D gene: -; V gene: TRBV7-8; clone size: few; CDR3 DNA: TGTGCCAGCAGCTTTAACCCTGGGACCTCCTACGAGCAGTACTTC; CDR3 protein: CASSFNPGTSYEQYF
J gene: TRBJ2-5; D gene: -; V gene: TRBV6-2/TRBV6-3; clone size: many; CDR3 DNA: TGTGCCAGCAGTTACTCAACTTCCACAGTGGGGGAGACCCAGTACTTC; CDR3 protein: CASSYSTSTVGETQYF